The TCR beta chain under discussion was sequenced for a study of OX40 agonist ivuxolimab in advanced cancers. The study, taken as a whole, reports: Some nonresponders likewise displayed low normalized T-cell clonal expansion.

The assay was immunoSEQ multiplex PCR, and TCRdb's table has in-frame clones only and misses some. The sample includes 50,000 to 80,000 clones, roughly nine tenths of them seen just once. About this clone itself: Its specificity is not known.

CDR1 and CDR2 (germline): SNHLY, FYNNEI. V lost 7 bases and J lost 7; bases outside the gene matches: 10. This CDR3 has 15 amino acids. The source is an adult with an advanced solid tumor such as melanoma, head and neck, liver or kidney cancer. Source: CD4+ or CD8+ T cells sorted from blood, taken in a trial of the OX40 agonist ivuxolimab. The chain carries TRBV2 and TRBJ1-6; 7 bases map to TRBD1. Here the CDR3 reads CASNPIGTVNSPLHF. In nucleotides, the CDR3 is TGTGCCAGCAACCCCATTGGGACAGTGAATTCACCCCTCCACTTT.